This T cell receptor beta chain emerged from a study of PD-L1 blockade in urothelial cancer. Study-wide findings and caveats: Improved survival was predicted by pretreatment blood TCR clonality below the median.

Here immunoSEQ multiplex PCR was the method, and the copy in TCRdb shows in-frame clones only, minus some. The sample includes roughly 100,000 clones, about 85% of them seen just once. The CDR3 length is 14 residues. CDR1 MDHEN and CDR2 SYDVKM come from the germline V gene. Trimming took 5 bases from V and 2 from J; bases not matched to a gene: 4. In regard to this clone: Its antigen is still unknown.

V is TRBV28 and J is TRBJ1-2; 8 bases fit TRBD1. The sequencing used PBMCs, collected around atezolizumab (anti-PD-L1) treatment. The origin of this receptor is a man aged 50-60 years with urothelial cancer. The CDR3 DNA follows: TGTGCCAGCAGTCAAAGGACAGGGAACTATGGCTACACCTTC. Amino acids: CASSQRTGNYGYTF.